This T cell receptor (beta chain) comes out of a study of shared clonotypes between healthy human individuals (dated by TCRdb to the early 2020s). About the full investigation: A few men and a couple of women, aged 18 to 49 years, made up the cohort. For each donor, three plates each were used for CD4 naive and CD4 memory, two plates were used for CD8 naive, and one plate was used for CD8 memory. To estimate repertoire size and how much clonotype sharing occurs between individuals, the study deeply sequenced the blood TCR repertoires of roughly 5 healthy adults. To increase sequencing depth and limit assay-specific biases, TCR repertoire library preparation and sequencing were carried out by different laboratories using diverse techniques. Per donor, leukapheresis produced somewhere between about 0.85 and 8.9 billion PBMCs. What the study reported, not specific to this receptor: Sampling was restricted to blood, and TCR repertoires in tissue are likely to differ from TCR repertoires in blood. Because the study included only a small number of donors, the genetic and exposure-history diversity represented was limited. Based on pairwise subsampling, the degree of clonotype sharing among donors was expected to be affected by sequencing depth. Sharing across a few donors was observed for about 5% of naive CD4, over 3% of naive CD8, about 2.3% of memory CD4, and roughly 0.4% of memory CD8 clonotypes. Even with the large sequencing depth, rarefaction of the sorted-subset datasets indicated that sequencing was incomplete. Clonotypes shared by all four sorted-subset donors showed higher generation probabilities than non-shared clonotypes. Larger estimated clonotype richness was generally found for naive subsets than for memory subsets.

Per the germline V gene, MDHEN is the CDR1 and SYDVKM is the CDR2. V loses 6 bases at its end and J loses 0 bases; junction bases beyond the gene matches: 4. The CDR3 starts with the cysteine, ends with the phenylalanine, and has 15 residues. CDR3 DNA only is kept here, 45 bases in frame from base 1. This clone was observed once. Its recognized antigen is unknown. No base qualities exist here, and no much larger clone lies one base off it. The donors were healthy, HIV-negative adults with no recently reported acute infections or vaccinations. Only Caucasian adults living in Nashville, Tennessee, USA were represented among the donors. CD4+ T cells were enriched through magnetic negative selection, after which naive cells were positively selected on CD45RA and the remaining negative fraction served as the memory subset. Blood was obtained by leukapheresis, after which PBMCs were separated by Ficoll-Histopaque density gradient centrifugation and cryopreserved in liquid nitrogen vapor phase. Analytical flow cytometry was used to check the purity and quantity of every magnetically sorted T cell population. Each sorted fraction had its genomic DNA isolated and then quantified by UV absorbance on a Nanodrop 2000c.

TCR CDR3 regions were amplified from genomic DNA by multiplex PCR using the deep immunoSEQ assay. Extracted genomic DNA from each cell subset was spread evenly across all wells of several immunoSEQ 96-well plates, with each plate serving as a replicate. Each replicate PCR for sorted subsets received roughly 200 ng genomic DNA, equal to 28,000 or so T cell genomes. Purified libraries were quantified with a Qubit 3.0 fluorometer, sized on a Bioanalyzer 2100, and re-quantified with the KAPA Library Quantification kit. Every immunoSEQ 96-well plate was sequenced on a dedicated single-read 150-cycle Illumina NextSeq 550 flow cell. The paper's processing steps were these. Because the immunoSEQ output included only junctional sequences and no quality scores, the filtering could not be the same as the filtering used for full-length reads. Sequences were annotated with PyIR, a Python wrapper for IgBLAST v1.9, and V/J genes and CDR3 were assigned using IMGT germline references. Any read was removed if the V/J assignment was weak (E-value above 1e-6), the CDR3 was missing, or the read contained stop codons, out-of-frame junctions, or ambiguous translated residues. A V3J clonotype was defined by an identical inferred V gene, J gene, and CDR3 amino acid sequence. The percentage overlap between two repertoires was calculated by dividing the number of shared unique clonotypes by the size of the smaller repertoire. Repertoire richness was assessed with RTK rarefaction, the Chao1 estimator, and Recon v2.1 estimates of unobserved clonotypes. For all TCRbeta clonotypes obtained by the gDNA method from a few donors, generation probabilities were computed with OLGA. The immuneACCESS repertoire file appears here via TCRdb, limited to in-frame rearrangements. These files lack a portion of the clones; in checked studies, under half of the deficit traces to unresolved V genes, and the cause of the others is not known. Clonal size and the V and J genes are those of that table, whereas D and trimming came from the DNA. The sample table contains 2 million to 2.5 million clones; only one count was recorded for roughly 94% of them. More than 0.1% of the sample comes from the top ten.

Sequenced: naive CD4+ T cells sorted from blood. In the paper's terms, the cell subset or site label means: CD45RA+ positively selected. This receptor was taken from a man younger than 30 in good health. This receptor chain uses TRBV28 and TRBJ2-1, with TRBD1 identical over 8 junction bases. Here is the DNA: TGTGCCAGCAGGCCCGGGACAGGCTCCTACAATGAGCAGTTCTTC. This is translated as CASRPGTGSYNEQFF.